This T cell receptor beta chain was captured by sequencing in a study of control samples from healthy donors and cancer patients. Using immunoSEQ multiplex PCR, the repertoire was profiled, and TCRdb retains in-frame clones only, with some absent. The table has 400,000 to 500,000 clones, roughly 90% seen once. The V gene's germline CDR1 is MNHNS and CDR2 SASEGT. The CDR3 loop spans 15 amino acids. Trimming removed 3 bases from V and 11 bases from J; junction bases left unmatched: 13. The gene calls are TRBV6-1 and TRBJ2-1; 7 bases line up with TRBD1. The sequencing input was PBMCs. This sequence was found in a man aged 40-50 years with head and neck cancer. The CDR3 DNA reads as TGTGCCAGCAGTGAGGACAGGCCGGGGTCACTCCAGCAGTTCTTC. It is translated as CASSEDRPGSLQQFF.